What follows is one TCR beta chain and its context. Some clones are missing from TCRdb's copy, which holds only in-frame ones; the method was immunoSEQ multiplex PCR. This sample has 150,000 to 200,000 clones; 90% to 95% occur once, and the top ten carry 1.2% to 1.5%. V was pared by 2 bases and J by 4 bases, with 15 bases between. Germline lookup yields CDR1 MNHNS and CDR2 SASEGT. This CDR3 region has 16 residues. The sample belongs to a study of control samples from healthy donors and cancer patients. The rearrangement joins TRBV6-1 to TRBJ1-5; D remains ambiguous. This clonotype was sampled from a woman in her late teens or twenties in good health. Sequencing was performed on blood. The CDR3 DNA reads as TGTGCCAGCAGTGAATTGGTGCACCGCCCAAATCAGCCCCAGCATTTT. Translation gives CASSELVHRPNQPQHF.